This T cell receptor beta chain was sequenced in a study of blood T cell repertoires in COVID-19 (TCRdb year 2020). Some background on the complete study: Samples covering the acute and convalescent phases of COVID-19 were provided by collaborators in the United States, Italy and Spain. The samples were drawn from the first 160 participants of the ongoing ImmuneRACE study and from roughly 1,300 subjects provided by 6 global collaborators. The dataset comprised deeply sampled blood TCRbeta repertoires from subjects exposed to, actively infected with, or recovered from COVID-19. A freely available public database, intended as a resource for researchers studying the immune response to SARS-CoV-2, is where the repertoires were released. A de-identified subject ID, COVID-19 status, age in years and sex were almost always included in the sample metadata. Where available, HLA class I and class II types were taken from metadata supplied by the sample provider and were not determined by assay-based typing. The material from the prospective study consisted of cDNA or gDNA derived from T cells, B-cell-depleted T cells, or PBMCs. Results and caveats for the whole study, not just this receptor: How much clinical and demographic metadata was included differed by source and by participant, and the metadata was provided uncurated.

TCRbeta CDR3 regions were amplified from genomic DNA by means of the immunoSEQ Assay, a bias-controlled multiplex PCR. As for the original processing: Nucleated cell counts per sample were estimated from amplification of reference gene primers within the assay. To quantify the absolute abundance of each unique TCRbeta CDR3 rearrangement, sequence reads were collapsed and filtered. For each sample, productive Simpson clonality was calculated as the square root of Simpson's diversity index across productive rearrangements. The table comes from immuneACCESS by way of TCRdb, which keeps in-frame sequences with V and J called. Part of the clones is missing from these tables; in studies checked, under half for an unresolved V gene and the rest for unknown reasons. D and trimming come from the DNA, and the V and J calls and clone size come from that table. Here the sample has roughly 360,000 clones; roughly four fifths occur a single time. Less than 6% of the sample goes to the ten largest clones.

Enrolling through a virtual design, the prospective study's participants ranged in age from roughly 18 to 95 years and lived across roughly 23 United States geographic areas. Cohort assignment in the prospective study relied on participant-reported clinical history from a screening survey and a study questionnaire. For ImmuneRACE Cohort 3, a participant was defined as recovered based on two consecutive negative NP/OP PCR tests, clearance by a healthcare professional, or resolution of symptoms. In the prospective study, whole blood, serum and a nasopharyngeal or oropharyngeal swab were collected from each participant by mobile phlebotomists. Over an approximately 2-month period, participants in the prospective study had the option of providing additional blood draws and questionnaires. Before DNA extraction, prospective study blood samples were shipped either frozen or at room temperature. Notes on this clone: The antigen it recognizes is unknown. No much larger clone exists at a distance of one base, and base qualities are not known. The sample has other DNA sequences that encode this CDR3 too.

CDR1 and CDR2 are drawn from the germline V gene: KGHSH, LQKENI. The cysteine opens and the phenylalanine closes a CDR3 of 13 amino acids. Only the CDR3 part of the read is kept: 39 bases, read in frame from the first base. V and J are truncated by 3 bases and 8 bases respectively, leaving an intervening sequence of 13 bases. This TCR was recovered from a woman in her forties or fifties who had recovered from COVID-19. The sequenced sample consisted of PBMCs or T cells enriched from blood (not recorded which). The chain is made from TRBV18 and TRBJ1-2; the D gene is possibly TRBD1, with 5 bases matching. The nucleotides are TGTGCCAGCTCACCCATAGACAGCTCGGGCTACACCTTC. Translated, it gives CASSPIDSSGYTF. Supplemented by the reference TRBV18 and TRBJ1-2 proteins around the CDR3, the complete variable domain is NAGVMQNPRHLVRRRGQEARLRCSPMKGHSHVYWYRQLPEEGLKFMVYLQKENIIDESGMPKERFSAEFPKEGPSILRIQQVVRGDSAAYFCASSPIDSSGYTFGSGTRLTVV.